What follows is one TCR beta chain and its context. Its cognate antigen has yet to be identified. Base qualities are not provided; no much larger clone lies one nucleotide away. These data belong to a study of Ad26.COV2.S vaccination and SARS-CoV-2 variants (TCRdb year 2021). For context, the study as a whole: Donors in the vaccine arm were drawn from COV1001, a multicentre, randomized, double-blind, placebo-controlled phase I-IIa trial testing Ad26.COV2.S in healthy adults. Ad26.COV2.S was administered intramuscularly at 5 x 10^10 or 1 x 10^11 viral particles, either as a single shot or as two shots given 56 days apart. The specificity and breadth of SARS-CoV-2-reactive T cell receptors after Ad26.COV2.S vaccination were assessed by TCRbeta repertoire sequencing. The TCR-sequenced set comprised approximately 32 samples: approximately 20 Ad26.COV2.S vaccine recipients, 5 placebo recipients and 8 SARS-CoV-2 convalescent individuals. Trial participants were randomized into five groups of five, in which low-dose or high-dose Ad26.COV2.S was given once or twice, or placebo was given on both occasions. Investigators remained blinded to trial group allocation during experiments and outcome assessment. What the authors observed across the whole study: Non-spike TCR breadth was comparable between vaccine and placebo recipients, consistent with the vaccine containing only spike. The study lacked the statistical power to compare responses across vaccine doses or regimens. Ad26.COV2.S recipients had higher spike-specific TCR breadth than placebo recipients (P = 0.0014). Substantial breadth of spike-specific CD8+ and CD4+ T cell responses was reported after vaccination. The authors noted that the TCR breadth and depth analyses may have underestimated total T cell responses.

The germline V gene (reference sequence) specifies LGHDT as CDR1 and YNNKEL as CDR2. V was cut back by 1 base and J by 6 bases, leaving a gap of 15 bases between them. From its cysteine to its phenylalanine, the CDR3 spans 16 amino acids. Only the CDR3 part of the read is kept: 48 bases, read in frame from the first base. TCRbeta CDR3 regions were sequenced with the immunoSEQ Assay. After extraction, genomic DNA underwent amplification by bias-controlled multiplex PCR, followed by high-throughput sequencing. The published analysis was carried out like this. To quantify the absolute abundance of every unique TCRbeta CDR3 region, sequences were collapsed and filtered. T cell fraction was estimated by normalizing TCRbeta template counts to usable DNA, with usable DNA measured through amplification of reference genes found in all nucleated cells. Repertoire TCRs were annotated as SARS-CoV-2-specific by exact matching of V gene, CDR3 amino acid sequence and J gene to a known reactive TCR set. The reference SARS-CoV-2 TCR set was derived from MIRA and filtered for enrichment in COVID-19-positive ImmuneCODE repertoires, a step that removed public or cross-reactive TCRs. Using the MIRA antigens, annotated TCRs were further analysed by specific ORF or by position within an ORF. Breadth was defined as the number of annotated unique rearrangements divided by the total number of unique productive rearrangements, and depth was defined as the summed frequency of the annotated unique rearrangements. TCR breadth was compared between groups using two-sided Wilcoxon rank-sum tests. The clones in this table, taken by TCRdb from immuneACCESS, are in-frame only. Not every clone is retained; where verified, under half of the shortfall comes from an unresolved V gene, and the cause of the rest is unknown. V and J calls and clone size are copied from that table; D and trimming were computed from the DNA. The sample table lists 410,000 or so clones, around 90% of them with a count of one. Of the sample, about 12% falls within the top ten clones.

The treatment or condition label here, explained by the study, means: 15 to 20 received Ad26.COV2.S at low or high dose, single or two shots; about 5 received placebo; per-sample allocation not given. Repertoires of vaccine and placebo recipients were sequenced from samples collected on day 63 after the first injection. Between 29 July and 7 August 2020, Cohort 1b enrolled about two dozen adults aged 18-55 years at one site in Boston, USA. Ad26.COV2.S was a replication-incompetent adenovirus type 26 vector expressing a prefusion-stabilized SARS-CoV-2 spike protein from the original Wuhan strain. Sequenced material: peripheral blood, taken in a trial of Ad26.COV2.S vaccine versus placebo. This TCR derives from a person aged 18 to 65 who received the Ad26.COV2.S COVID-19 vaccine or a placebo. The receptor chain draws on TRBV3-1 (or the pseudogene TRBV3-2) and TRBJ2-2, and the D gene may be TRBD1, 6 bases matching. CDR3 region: CASSQGVQGGAGELFF. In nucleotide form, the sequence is TGTGCCAGCAGCCAAGGAGTACAGGGTGGGGCCGGGGAGCTGTTTTTT.